The next 10 T cell receptor beta chains were all read from a single sample in a study of T-cell reconstitution after alpha-beta-depleted transplantation in children. Unique molecular identifiers were incorporated when the TCRbeta library was constructed. MiXCR, applied by TCRdb to the PCR reads, yields one record per CDR3 protein. The profile shows roughly 500,000 distinct CDR3 sequences, approximately 13% of them singletons. Sequenced material: PBMCs from the stem cell graft donor, taken from the stem cell graft. These receptors were obtained from a human donor who donated a stem cell graft to a child with combined immunodeficiency.

CDR3 nucleotides: TGTGCCAGCAGTCCCAGGGAGGTTGGCACTGAAGCTTTCTTT. Its translation is CASSPREVGTEAFF. This chain links TRBV25-1 with TRBJ1-1, with a weak D call TRBD1 (5 bases). Germline CDR1 and CDR2: MGHDK and SYGVNS. Trimming left V 5 bases short and J 4 bases short, with 14 bases between. The length of the CDR3 is 14 residues.

The V gene is TRBV12-3 or TRBV12-4, the J gene TRBJ1-6, with D hard to call. The length of the CDR3 is 15 residues. V was cut by 7 bases and J by 0 bases, with 10 bases left in between. CDR3 in amino acids: CASTEMSSYNSPLHF. The DNA for the CDR3 is TGTGCCAGCACCGAGATGAGCTCCTATAATTCACCCCTCCACTTT.

This clonotype came up a few times. V gene TRBV4-3 combines with J gene TRBJ2-1, with a possible D match to TRBD2 (6 bases). The ends were cut back, 1 base at V and 0 bases at J, with 7 bases in the middle. Germline V lookup: CDR1 LGHNA, CDR2 YSLEER. The CDR3 is made up of 15 amino acids. The CDR3 sequence: CASSQASDSYNEQFF. DNA of the CDR3: TGCGCCAGCAGCCAAGCTAGCGACTCCTACAATGAGCAGTTCTTC.

The chain uses TRBV6-2 or TRBV6-3 and TRBJ2-3, with 11 bases identical to TRBD2. Germline V gene lookup returns CDR1 MNHEY and CDR2 SVGEGT. The CDR3 is made up of 15 amino acids. The J segment lost 8 bases and the V segment lost 2 bases, leaving 6 bases of the junction unmatched. The CDR3 DNA sequence: TGTGCCAGCAGTTACGACGGGACTAGCGGCCGTACGCAGTATTTT. Its translation: CASSYDGTSGRTQYF.

The chain joins TRBV4-2 to TRBJ1-6; D remains unclear. V was clipped by 0 bases and J by 10 bases, with 22 bases between them. The length of the CDR3 is 18 residues. Germline CDR1 and CDR2: LGHNA and YNFKEQ. For the CDR3, the DNA is TGTGCCAGCAGCCAAGATTTAGGAGGAGCTCTGAGGGAATCACCCCTCCACTTT. It encodes CASSQDLGGALRESPLHF.

The chain has TRBV28 and TRBJ2-7, with 10 nucleotides matching TRBD1. The CDR3 runs to 16 residues. The J segment lost 3 bases and the V segment lost 7 bases, leaving 12 bases of the junction unmatched. Germline CDR1 MDHEN, CDR2 SYDVKM. The CDR3 bases are TGTGCCAGCACCCTAGCGGAGGGGGACAGGGGCTACGAGCAGTACTTC. It yields the protein CASTLAEGDRGYEQYF.

This clonotype has ten or more counts. This chain connects TRBV7-8 to TRBJ2-1; D remains ambiguous. The CDR3 has 16 amino acids. V was trimmed by 6 bases and J by 0 bases, leaving 15 bases between them. Per germline, CDR1 SGHVS and CDR2 FQNEAQ. CDR3 DNA sequence: TGTGCCAGCAGTCCGGCCAGCCTGAGCTCCTACAATGAGCAGTTCTTC. This gives the protein CASSPASLSSYNEQFF.

This sequence joins TRBV2 and TRBJ1-5; 7 bases agree with TRBD1. The CDR3 is made up of 16 amino acids. The V and J ends lost 2 bases and 3 bases, in that order; junction bases with no gene match: 7. The V gene's germline CDR1 is SNHLY and CDR2 FYNNEI. CDR3: CASSELPGGINQPQHF. CDR3 in DNA: TGTGCCAGCAGTGAATTACCAGGGGGTATCAATCAGCCCCAGCATTTT.

This chain uses TRBV28 with TRBJ1-2; D call uncertain. The germline gives CDR1 MDHEN, CDR2 SYDVKM. Deletions cut 11 bases from V and 6 bases from J, with 16 bases between. CDR3 length equals 12 residues. The CDR3 DNA reads as TGTGCCTCCGTGGCCTCTTCGGATGGCTACACCTTC. Translated: CASVASSDGYTF.

The chain uses TRBV21-1 and TRBJ2-3; the table's TRBD2 call for D was not verified on the DNA. TRBV21-1 is a pseudogene. This CDR3 comprises 15 residues. The CDR3 nucleotides read TGTGCCAGGATTCTAGCGGTTATGGACACAGATACGCAGTATTTT. Residues: CARILAVMDTDTQYF.